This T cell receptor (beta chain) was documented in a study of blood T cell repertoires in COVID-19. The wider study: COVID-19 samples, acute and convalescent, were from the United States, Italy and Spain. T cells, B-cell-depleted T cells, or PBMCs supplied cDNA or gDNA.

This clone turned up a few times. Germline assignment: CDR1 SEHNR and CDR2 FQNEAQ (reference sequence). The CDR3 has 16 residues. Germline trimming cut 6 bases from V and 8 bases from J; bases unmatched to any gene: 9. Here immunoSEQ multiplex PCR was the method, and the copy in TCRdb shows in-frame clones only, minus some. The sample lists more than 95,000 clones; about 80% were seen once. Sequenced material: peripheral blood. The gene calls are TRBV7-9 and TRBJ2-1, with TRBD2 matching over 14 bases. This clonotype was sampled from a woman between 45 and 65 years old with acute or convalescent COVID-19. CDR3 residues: CASRRSGTSGSDEQFF. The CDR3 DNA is TGTGCCAGCAGGCGGTCCGGGACTAGCGGGAGCGATGAGCAGTTCTTC. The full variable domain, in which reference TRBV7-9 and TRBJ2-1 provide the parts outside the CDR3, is DTGVSQNPRHKITKRGQNVTFRCDPISEHNRLYWYRQTLGQGPEFLTYFQNEAQLEKSRLLSDRFSAERPKGSFSTLEIQRTEQGDSAMYLCASRRSGTSGSDEQFFGPGTRLTVL.